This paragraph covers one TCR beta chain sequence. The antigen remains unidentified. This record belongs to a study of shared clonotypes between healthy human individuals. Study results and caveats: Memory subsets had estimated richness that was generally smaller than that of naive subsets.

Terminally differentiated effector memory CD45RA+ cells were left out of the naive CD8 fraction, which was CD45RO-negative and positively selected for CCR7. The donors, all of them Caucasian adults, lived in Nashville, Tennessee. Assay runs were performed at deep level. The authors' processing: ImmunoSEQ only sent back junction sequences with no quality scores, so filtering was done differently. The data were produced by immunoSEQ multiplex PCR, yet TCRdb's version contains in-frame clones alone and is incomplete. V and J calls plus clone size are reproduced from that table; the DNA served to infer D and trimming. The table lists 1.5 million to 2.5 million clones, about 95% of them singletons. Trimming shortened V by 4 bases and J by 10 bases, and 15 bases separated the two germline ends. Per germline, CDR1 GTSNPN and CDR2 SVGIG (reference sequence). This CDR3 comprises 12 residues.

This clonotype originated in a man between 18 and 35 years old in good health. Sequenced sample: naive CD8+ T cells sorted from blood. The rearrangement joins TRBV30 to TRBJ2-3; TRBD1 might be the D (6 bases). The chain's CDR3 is CAWNPDSGAQYF. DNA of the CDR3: TGTGCCTGGAATCCTGATTCAGGGGCGCAGTATTTT.